Listed below are T cell receptor beta chains from one sample, sequenced in a study of T cell responses to AZD1222 COVID-19 vaccine. Assay used: immunoSEQ multiplex PCR; TCRdb lists only in-frame clones, some missing. The repertoire holds 150,000 or so clones, roughly nine tenths seen once, with more than 1.4% in the top ten. The sample consisted of peripheral blood, taken on day 0 of AZD1222 vaccination. These receptors came from an adult in good health. Each CDR3 is given with its conserved first and last residue. The D gene is left open where the match is weak. Clone size is stated in some rows and not others, as once, few, many or a class when expanded.

cdr3_length: 13; j_call: TRBJ2-7; d_call: NA; v_call: TRBV27; clone_size: once; cdr3_nt: TGTGCCAGCTTAGCAGCCAGGTCCTACGAGCAGTACTTC; cdr3_aa: CASLAARSYEQYF
cdr3_length: 11; j_call: TRBJ2-5; d_call: NA; v_call: TRBV24-1; clone_size: NA; cdr3_nt: TGTGCCGACCAGGACAGTCAGACCCAGTACTTC; cdr3_aa: CADQDSQTQYF
cdr3_length: 14; j_call: TRBJ2-2; d_call: TRBD1; v_call: TRBV29-1; clone_size: NA; cdr3_nt: TGCAGCGCTCTGGGACAGCAGAACACCGGGGAGCTGTTTTTT; cdr3_aa: CSALGQQNTGELFF
cdr3_length: 15; j_call: TRBJ1-4; d_call: TRBD1; v_call: TRBV6-5; clone_size: NA; cdr3_nt: TGTGCCACCCAGGGGAGTACAGGGGCTAATGAAAAACTGTTTTTT; cdr3_aa: CATQGSTGANEKLFF
cdr3_length: 16; j_call: TRBJ2-1; d_call: NA; v_call: TRBV5-1; clone_size: NA; cdr3_nt: TGCGCCAGCAGCTTGGGAGGGACCAGCTCCTACAATGAGCAGTTCTTC; cdr3_aa: CASSLGGTSSYNEQFF
cdr3_length: 15; j_call: TRBJ1-1; d_call: NA; v_call: TRBV6-2/TRBV6-3; clone_size: NA; cdr3_nt: TGTGCCAGCAGTCGGGGGGGTCAAGGTCGAACTGAAGCTTTCTTT; cdr3_aa: CASSRGGQGRTEAFF
cdr3_length: 14; j_call: TRBJ2-7; d_call: TRBD2; v_call: TRBV9; clone_size: once; cdr3_nt: TGTGCCAGCAGCGTCGGGACTAGATTTTACGAGCAGTACTTC; cdr3_aa: CASSVGTRFYEQYF
cdr3_length: 18; j_call: TRBJ1-2; d_call: NA; v_call: TRBV10-3; clone_size: NA; cdr3_nt: TGTGCCAGCCGGACGGGTGGCACTGGGGGAAATTGGGGCTATGGCTACACCTTC; cdr3_aa: CASRTGGTGGNWGYGYTF
cdr3_length: 15; j_call: TRBJ1-5; d_call: NA; v_call: TRBV3-1/TRBV3-2; clone_size: NA; cdr3_nt: TGTGCCAGCAGCCAAGATCGGGGGCACGGCCAGCCCCAGCATTTT; cdr3_aa: CASSQDRGHGQPQHF
cdr3_length: 15; j_call: TRBJ1-1; d_call: NA; v_call: TRBV18; clone_size: NA; cdr3_nt: TGTGCCAGCTCAAACCATTCACAGGGTAACACTGAAGCTTTCTTT; cdr3_aa: CASSNHSQGNTEAFF
cdr3_length: 11; j_call: TRBJ1-1; d_call: NA; v_call: TRBV29-1; clone_size: NA; cdr3_nt: TGCAGCGTTGTTGGCCGAAATGAAGCTTTCTTT; cdr3_aa: CSVVGRNEAFF
cdr3_length: 16; j_call: TRBJ2-7; d_call: TRBD2; v_call: TRBV13; clone_size: NA; cdr3_nt: TGTGCCAGCAGCTTGAGATTAGCGGGAAGTTATGACGAGCAGTACTTC; cdr3_aa: CASSLRLAGSYDEQYF
cdr3_length: 15; j_call: TRBJ1-2; d_call: TRBD1; v_call: TRBV9; clone_size: NA; cdr3_nt: TGTGCCAGCAGCCCAGGGGGCAGGGGGCAGGAGGGCTACACCTTC; cdr3_aa: CASSPGGRGQEGYTF
cdr3_length: 14; j_call: TRBJ1-1; d_call: NA; v_call: TRBV6-5; clone_size: NA; cdr3_nt: TGTGCCAGCAGTTCCCCGGGGGGGAACACTGAAGCTTTCTTT; cdr3_aa: CASSSPGGNTEAFF
cdr3_length: 13; j_call: TRBJ2-7; d_call: NA; v_call: TRBV19; clone_size: once; cdr3_nt: TGTGCCAGTGGAACGGGGCGGTACTACGAGCAGTACTTC; cdr3_aa: CASGTGRYYEQYF
cdr3_length: 13; j_call: TRBJ1-2; d_call: NA; v_call: TRBV3-1/TRBV3-2; clone_size: NA; cdr3_nt: TGTGCCAGCAGCCATTCGGGGAGGGGTGGCTACACCTTC; cdr3_aa: CASSHSGRGGYTF
cdr3_length: 15; j_call: TRBJ2-7; d_call: NA; v_call: TRBV27; clone_size: NA; cdr3_nt: TGTGCCAGCAGCTACGGGACAACGAGATCCTACGAGCAGTACTTC; cdr3_aa: CASSYGTTRSYEQYF
cdr3_length: 22; j_call: TRBJ2-1; d_call: TRBD2; v_call: TRBV24-1; clone_size: once; cdr3_nt: TGTGCCACCAGTGACGCCCGGGCCTCGACTAGCGGGAATACAATCTCCTACAATGAGCAGTTCTTC; cdr3_aa: CATSDARASTSGNTISYNEQFF
cdr3_length: 14; j_call: TRBJ1-6; d_call: NA; v_call: TRBV9; clone_size: NA; cdr3_nt: TGTGCCAGCAGCGTAGGCAGGGCTGGGTCACCCCTCCACTTT; cdr3_aa: CASSVGRAGSPLHF
cdr3_length: 11; j_call: TRBJ1-5; d_call: NA; v_call: TRBV28; clone_size: once; cdr3_nt: TGTGCCAGCAGTTCTGTCAGGCCCCAGCATTTT; cdr3_aa: CASSSVRPQHF
cdr3_length: 13; j_call: TRBJ1-2; d_call: TRBD1; v_call: TRBV7-2; clone_size: NA; cdr3_nt: TGTGCCAGCAGCAAGAACAGGGGAGATGGCTACACCTTC; cdr3_aa: CASSKNRGDGYTF
cdr3_length: 16; j_call: TRBJ1-4; d_call: TRBD1; v_call: TRBV23-1; clone_size: NA; cdr3_nt: TGCGCCAGCAGTCAATGGTGCGGGACAGGGCGTGAAAAACTGTTTTTT; cdr3_aa: CASSQWCGTGREKLFF
cdr3_length: 15; j_call: TRBJ1-5; d_call: NA; v_call: TRBV28; clone_size: once; cdr3_nt: TGTGCCAGCAGTTTATGGTCCCAAAGCAATCAGCCCCAGCATTTT; cdr3_aa: CASSLWSQSNQPQHF
cdr3_length: 15; j_call: TRBJ1-2; d_call: NA; v_call: TRBV10-3; clone_size: NA; cdr3_nt: TGTGCCATCACAGGCGGAACGACCACCAACTATGGCTACACCTTC; cdr3_aa: CAITGGTTTNYGYTF
cdr3_length: 15; j_call: TRBJ2-1; d_call: TRBD2; v_call: TRBV6-5; clone_size: NA; cdr3_nt: TGTGCCAGCAGATCCATTGGGGCGGGAGACAATGAGCAGTTCTTC; cdr3_aa: CASRSIGAGDNEQFF
cdr3_length: 23; j_call: TRBJ2-3; d_call: TRBD2; v_call: TRBV10-1; clone_size: NA; cdr3_nt: TGCGCCAGCAGTGAGTCCCCCGACTCGACTAGCGGGAGGCACGGATCGCCCACAGATACGCAGTATTTT; cdr3_aa: CASSESPDSTSGRHGSPTDTQYF
cdr3_length: 16; j_call: TRBJ2-1; d_call: TRBD2; v_call: TRBV5-1; clone_size: NA; cdr3_nt: TGCGCCAGCAGCGAGTTACTAGCGGGACAAAGCAATGAGCAGTTCTTC; cdr3_aa: CASSELLAGQSNEQFF
cdr3_length: 15; j_call: TRBJ2-7; d_call: NA; v_call: TRBV5-1; clone_size: NA; cdr3_nt: TGCGCCAGCAGCTTCGGCGCAGGGCGTAGCTACGAGCAGTACTTC; cdr3_aa: CASSFGAGRSYEQYF
cdr3_length: 17; j_call: TRBJ2-1; d_call: TRBD2; v_call: TRBV9; clone_size: NA; cdr3_nt: TGTGCCAGCAGCGTAGGTTCGGAGACTAGCGGCTACAATGAGCAGTTCTTC; cdr3_aa: CASSVGSETSGYNEQFF
cdr3_length: 16; j_call: TRBJ2-2; d_call: TRBD2; v_call: TRBV7-9; clone_size: NA; cdr3_nt: TGTGCCAGCAGCTTCGGGCTAGCGGTTTCTACCGGGGAGCTGTTTTTT; cdr3_aa: CASSFGLAVSTGELFF
cdr3_length: 12; j_call: TRBJ2-7; d_call: NA; v_call: TRBV30; clone_size: NA; cdr3_nt: TGTGCCTGGAGTGTTGGGACGATCGAGCAGTACTTC; cdr3_aa: CAWSVGTIEQYF
cdr3_length: 16; j_call: TRBJ1-4; d_call: NA; v_call: TRBV15; clone_size: NA; cdr3_nt: TGTGCCACCAGCAGAGGAGTTGGTACAACTAATGAAAAACTGTTTTTT; cdr3_aa: CATSRGVGTTNEKLFF
cdr3_length: 17; j_call: TRBJ1-2; d_call: TRBD1; v_call: TRBV5-1; clone_size: NA; cdr3_nt: TGCGCCAGCAGCTCCCTTCCTGAGACAGGGGGTTATCATGGCTACACCTTC; cdr3_aa: CASSSLPETGGYHGYTF
cdr3_length: 15; j_call: TRBJ1-3; d_call: NA; v_call: TRBV7-9; clone_size: NA; cdr3_nt: TGTGCCAGCAGCGAGGGACCGCCGTCTGGAAACACCATATATTTT; cdr3_aa: CASSEGPPSGNTIYF
cdr3_length: 14; j_call: TRBJ2-7; d_call: NA; v_call: TRBV27; clone_size: once; cdr3_nt: TGTGCCAGCAGTTTATCGCACAGGCCCTACGAGCAGTACTTC; cdr3_aa: CASSLSHRPYEQYF
cdr3_length: 15; j_call: TRBJ1-2; d_call: NA; v_call: TRBV2; clone_size: NA; cdr3_nt: TGTGCCAGCAGTGGTGGGTGGGGACTTAACTATGGCTACACCTTC; cdr3_aa: CASSGGWGLNYGYTF
cdr3_length: 19; j_call: TRBJ2-2; d_call: TRBD1; v_call: TRBV27; clone_size: NA; cdr3_nt: TGTGCCAGCAGCCCGTACCGCGTGACAGGGGCGCCGGACACCGGGGAGCTGTTTTTT; cdr3_aa: CASSPYRVTGAPDTGELFF
cdr3_length: 13; j_call: TRBJ2-5; d_call: TRBD1; v_call: TRBV24-1; clone_size: NA; cdr3_nt: TGTGCCACCAGGGGACAGGGGAAAGAGACCCAGTACTTC; cdr3_aa: CATRGQGKETQYF
cdr3_length: 14; j_call: TRBJ2-7; d_call: TRBD1; v_call: TRBV7-2; clone_size: NA; cdr3_nt: TGTGCCAGCAGCTCGACAGGGGCCGGGTACGAGCAGTACTTC; cdr3_aa: CASSSTGAGYEQYF
cdr3_length: 16; j_call: TRBJ2-2; d_call: TRBD2; v_call: TRBV2; clone_size: NA; cdr3_nt: TGTGCCAGCACCCCCGCGGGGGGCGCAGGCACCGGGGAGCTGTTTTTT; cdr3_aa: CASTPAGGAGTGELFF